This T cell receptor (beta chain) was recorded in a study of cytomegalovirus exposure and HLA in healthy donors. Findings and limits, study-wide: A later analysis found first-cohort TCR clusters tended to co-occur in the 110 or so validation repertoires. The study labeled 164 TCR beta chains cytomegalovirus-associated.

The CDR3 extends over 17 amino acids. Germline trimming cut 1 base from V and 4 bases from J; bases unmatched to any gene: 11. From germline, CDR1 is SGHTA and CDR2 FQGTGA. Turning to this clone: Its antigen is not identified.

Sequenced by immunoSEQ multiplex PCR; TCRdb stores in-frame clones only, minus some. The table shows about 110,000 clones, with about nine tenths occurring only once. This clonotype originated in a woman in her late teens or twenties in good health and CMV-seronegative. Sequencing used PBMCs. The rearrangement uses TRBV7-3 and TRBJ1-2; 8 nucleotides match TRBD1. CDR3 region: CASSLRQGFLTPYGYTF. The DNA for the CDR3 is TGTGCCAGCAGCTTAAGACAGGGGTTCCTCACTCCCTATGGCTACACCTTC.